These T cell receptor beta chains were read from a single sample in a study of blood T cell repertoires in COVID-19. Here immunoSEQ multiplex PCR was the method, and the copy in TCRdb shows in-frame clones only, minus some. The repertoire holds about 250,000 clones, with 70% to 90% as singletons. The specimen was peripheral blood. The receptors shown here come from a woman between 40 and 50 years old who had recovered from COVID-19. Each CDR3 is given with its conserved first and last residue. The D gene is left open where the match is weak. Clone size is shown for a subset of rows, as once, few, many or a class of expanded clone.

TRBV7-2	TRBJ2-2	NA	15	NA	TGTGCCAGCGGCCCCAGGGCAGGGTGGACCGGGGAGCTGTTTTTT	CASGPRAGWTGELFF
TRBV10-3	TRBJ1-2	TRBD1	16	NA	TGTGCCATCAGTGGGTACGGACAGGGTGACAACTATGGCTACACCTTC	CAISGYGQGDNYGYTF
TRBV19	TRBJ2-7	NA	15	NA	TGTGCCAGTAGTATAGGTGGTAGCACCTACTACGAGCAGTACTTC	CASSIGGSTYYEQYF
TRBV27	TRBJ2-7	TRBD1	13	once	TGTGCCAGCAGTTTTGTACAGGGGGCCGACCCTTTCTTC	CASSFVQGADPFF
TRBV4-3	TRBJ2-2	NA	15	NA	TGCGCCAGCAGCCAAGGTCCAGGGGGGACCGGGGAGCTGTTTTTT	CASSQGPGGTGELFF
TRBV27	TRBJ1-5	NA	15	few	TGTGCCAGCAGTTTATCCGGGGGGTCAAATCAGCCCCAGCATTTT	CASSLSGGSNQPQHF
TRBV7-9	TRBJ1-1	TRBD1	15	NA	TGTGCCAGCAGCGCCAACAGGGGGACGGGCACTGAAGCTTTCTTT	CASSANRGTGTEAFF
TRBV2	TRBJ1-2	TRBD1	13	NA	TGTGCCAGGGAAACAGGGGGCAGTGATGGCTACACCTTC	CARETGGSDGYTF
TRBV28	TRBJ2-7	TRBD1	13	NA	TGTGCCAGCAGTTCGGGACAGAGCTACGAGCAGTACTTC	CASSSGQSYEQYF
TRBV6-5	TRBJ1-3	NA	14	NA	TGTGCCAGCAGAAAACAGGTCTCTGGAAACACCATATATTTT	CASRKQVSGNTIYF
TRBV27	TRBJ2-7	TRBD2	16	NA	TGTGCCAGCAGCCGCTCGACTAGCGGTCGAACCTACGAGCAGTACTTC	CASSRSTSGRTYEQYF
TRBV19	TRBJ2-7	NA	13	NA	TGTGCCAGTAGTCCGTCCGGACAGAGCGAGCAGTACTTC	CASSPSGQSEQYF
TRBV12-5	TRBJ1-3	NA	14	NA	TGTGCTAGTGGTCAACTGAGCTCTGGAAACACCATATATTTT	CASGQLSSGNTIYF
TRBV5-6	TRBJ1-6	NA	17	NA	TGTGCCAGCAGCTTGAATCAGGGGTTCTCCTATAATTCACCCCTCCACTTT	CASSLNQGFSYNSPLHF
TRBV3-1/TRBV3-2	TRBJ2-3	TRBD2	15	NA	TGTGCCAGCAGCCAGACTAGCGGGTTTTCAGATACGCAGTATTTT	CASSQTSGFSDTQYF
TRBV7-3	TRBJ2-3	TRBD2	17	NA	TGTGCCAGCAGCTCCCACGGGCTAGCGGGAATCGGAGATACGCAGTATTTT	CASSSHGLAGIGDTQYF
TRBV30	TRBJ1-5	NA	14	NA	TGTGCCTGGACTTCAGCGGGGATTAATCAGCCCCAGCATTTT	CAWTSAGINQPQHF
TRBV5-1	TRBJ1-2	NA	14	NA	TGCGCCAGCAGCTTAAAACAGGGCCGTGATGGCTACACCTTC	CASSLKQGRDGYTF
TRBV5-3	TRBJ1-3	NA	15	NA	TGTGCCAGAAGCCCCCGGGGGGGAAGGGGAAACACCATATATTTT	CARSPRGGRGNTIYF
TRBV9	TRBJ1-3	NA	15	NA	TGTGCCAGCAGCGTAAAGGGAGCTTCTGGAAACACCATATATTTT	CASSVKGASGNTIYF
TRBV6-1	TRBJ1-3	NA	16	NA	TGTGCCAGCAGTGAAGTCGTGGGGGGCTCTGGAAACACCATATATTTT	CASSEVVGGSGNTIYF
TRBV19	TRBJ1-1	TRBD1	13	NA	TGTGCCAGTAGTAAACAGGGGGCTACTGAAGCTTTCTTT	CASSKQGATEAFF
TRBV2	TRBJ1-1	NA	14	NA	TGTGCCAGCAGTGAATTTCAGGAGAACACTGAAGCTTTCTTT	CASSEFQENTEAFF